The clone carrying this T cell receptor beta chain was counted a few times. The target antigen is unknown. From the 5' RACE reads, TCRdb called clonotypes with MiXCR, one entry per CDR3 protein. The sample has tens of thousands of distinct CDR3 sequences, approximately 10% seen once. This record belongs to a study of early T cells in non-severe SARS-CoV-2 infection. The CDR3 loop spans 14 amino acids. The ends were cut back, 5 bases at V and 4 bases at J, with 13 bases in the middle. CDR1 is SGHAT and CDR2 is FQNNGV in the germline V gene. Overall study findings and caveats: Private and CD4 specificities were missed by VDJdb matching, skewed to anti-spike CD8.

The rearrangement joins TRBV11-2 to TRBJ2-3; D gene ambiguous. The input for sequencing was whole blood, taken at baseline. The source is an adult who was a healthcare worker with PCR-confirmed SARS-CoV-2 infection or an uninfected control (not recorded which). The CDR3 nucleotides read TGTGCCAGCAGCACAGAACTGTGGCCAGATACGCAGTATTTT. This sequence encodes CASSTELWPDTQYF.